A selection of T cell receptor beta chains follows, all from one sample in a study of OX40 agonist ivuxolimab in advanced cancers. Sequencing was performed with immunoSEQ multiplex PCR; in TCRdb, only in-frame clones are kept and a portion is missing. The sample has under 50,000 clones; about 80% are singletons. The sequencing used CD4+ or CD8+ T cells sorted from blood, collected in a trial of the OX40 agonist ivuxolimab. These receptors came from an adult with an advanced solid tumor such as melanoma, head and neck, liver or kidney cancer. The CDR3 runs from the conserved cysteine through the conserved F or W. D genes are given only for firm matches. Clone size, where shown, is once, few, many, or a class for clones that have expanded.

size: -; D: -; J: TRBJ1-5; V: TRBV4-3; CDR3: CASSQGGGGPQHF; DNA: TGCGCCAGCAGCCAAGGGGGGGGCGGGCCCCAGCATTTT
size: -; D: -; J: TRBJ1-2; V: TRBV5-4; CDR3: CASSLGGSGANYGYTF; DNA: TGTGCCAGCAGCTTGGGGGGATCGGGCGCTAACTATGGCTACACCTTC
size: few; D: -; J: TRBJ2-7; V: TRBV11-2; CDR3: CASSLEVASEQYF; DNA: TGTGCCAGCAGCTTAGAAGTGGCCAGCGAGCAGTACTTC
size: once; D: -; J: TRBJ1-3; V: TRBV18; CDR3: CASSPRTVSGNTIYF; DNA: TGTGCCAGCTCCCCCCGGACCGTCTCTGGAAACACCATATATTTT
size: -; D: -; J: TRBJ1-3; V: TRBV2; CDR3: CASSERGYAGNTIYF; DNA: TGTGCCAGCAGTGAAAGGGGCTATGCTGGAAACACCATATATTTT
size: -; D: -; J: TRBJ2-7; V: TRBV6-5; CDR3: CASSYIRSYEQYF; DNA: TGTGCCAGCAGTTACATCCGCTCCTACGAGCAGTACTTC
size: -; D: TRBD1; J: TRBJ2-5; V: TRBV5-8; CDR3: CASSPRTGLKTQYF; DNA: TGTGCCAGCAGCCCGAGGACAGGGTTGAAGACCCAGTACTTC
size: -; D: -; J: TRBJ2-1; V: TRBV14; CDR3: CASSQDYVRDEQFF; DNA: TGTGCCAGCAGCCAAGATTACGTTCGGGATGAGCAGTTCTTC
size: -; D: TRBD1; J: TRBJ1-2; V: TRBV6-5; CDR3: CGAGGDRENYGYTF; DNA: TGTGGAGCGGGGGGGGACAGAGAAAACTATGGCTACACCTTC
size: -; D: TRBD1; J: TRBJ2-5; V: TRBV5-1; CDR3: CASSTAGTGEETQYF; DNA: TGCGCCAGCAGCACCGCCGGGACAGGGGAAGAGACCCAGTACTTC
size: few; D: -; J: TRBJ1-4; V: TRBV5-1; CDR3: CASSLEDGEKLFF; DNA: TGCGCCAGCAGCTTGGAGGACGGGGAAAAACTGTTTTTT
size: -; D: -; J: TRBJ2-2; V: TRBV5-1; CDR3: CASSWVSAGELFF; DNA: TGCGCCAGCAGCTGGGTCTCGGCCGGGGAGCTGTTTTTT
size: once; D: -; J: TRBJ2-1; V: TRBV19; CDR3: CASSIEGGEQFF; DNA: TGTGCCAGTAGTATAGAAGGAGGGGAGCAGTTCTTC